This T cell receptor (beta chain) was sequenced for a study of blood T cell repertoires in COVID-19. Original data processing: It was from reference gene primer amplification that nucleated cell counts were estimated. Repertoires were generated with immunoSEQ multiplex PCR, while TCRdb's copy carries only in-frame clones and drops some. V and J calls plus clone size are reproduced from that table; the DNA served to infer D and trimming. The data contain approximately 500,000 clones, approximately 89% of them singletons. The sequencing sample was made of peripheral blood. The source is a man in his late teens or twenties with COVID-19, enrolled during active disease.

In DNA form, the CDR3 reads TGTGCCAGCACCTTGACAGGGTTTAATTCACCCCTCCACTTT. Translating it yields CASTLTGFNSPLHF. The chain uses TRBV27 and TRBJ1-6, with TRBD1 matching 7 bases. The CDR3 has 14 amino acids. Germline V CDR1 and CDR2: MNHEY, SMNVEV (reference sequence). The V and J ends lost 7 bases and 6 bases, in that order; junction bases with no gene match: 6.